Shown below are 27 T cell receptor beta chains from a single sample sequenced in a study of T cells in Graves' hyperthyroidism and ophthalmopathy. TCR beta CDR3 regions were amplified from RNA. The TCR CDR3 was amplified in a first-round RT-PCR using the HTBI primer set. MiXCR was run by TCRdb on the multiplex PCR reads, yielding one entry per CDR3 protein. The table shows some 650,000 distinct CDR3 sequences, with 15% to 20% occurring only once. Specimen: blood. Receptor source: a middle-aged woman with Graves' ophthalmopathy.

This sequence joins TRBV5-5 and TRBJ1-3; no firm D call. Germline V CDR1 and CDR2: SGHKS, YYEKEE (reference sequence). The germline V and J ends were trimmed by 4 bases and 4 bases, with 6 bases remaining between them. The CDR3 runs to 12 residues. CDR3 coding DNA: TGTGCCAGCAGCATTGAAGGAAACACCATATATTTT. The encoded protein is CASSIEGNTIYF. The complete variable domain, with remaining parts taken from reference TRBV5-5 and TRBJ1-3, reads DAGVTQSPTHLIKTRGQQVTLRCSPISGHKSVSWYQQVLGQGPQFIFQYYEKEERGRGNFPDRFSARQFPNYSSELNVNALLLGDSALYLCASSIEGNTIYFGEGSWLTVV.

This clonotype was recorded many times. V gene TRBV12-3 or TRBV12-4 combines with J gene TRBJ1-2, with TRBD1 matching 9 bases. The J segment lost 2 bases and the V segment lost 4 bases, leaving 8 bases of the junction unmatched. The CDR3 spans 16 residues. The CDR3 is CASSSRGTGSNYGYTF. The CDR3 DNA reads as TGTGCCAGCAGTTCTAGGGGGACAGGGTCCAACTATGGCTACACCTTC.

At least ten counts were recorded for this clonotype. The rearrangement links TRBV2 to TRBJ2-3; D remains unclear. This CDR3 spans 12 amino acids. V was cut by 4 bases and J by 4 bases, with 6 bases left in between. Germline CDR1 reads SNHLY; CDR2 reads FYNNEI. The CDR3 nucleotides are TGTGCCAGCAGTGTGACTTCAGATACGCAGTATTTT. As protein: CASSVTSDTQYF.

The gene calls are TRBV2 and TRBJ2-3, with 8 bases that match TRBD2. Germline V gene lookup returns CDR1 SNHLY and CDR2 FYNNEI. V shed 2 bases, J shed 5 bases, and the junction held 3 bases outside the gene matches. This CDR3 contains 14 residues. The CDR3 DNA follows: TGTGCCAGCAGTGAATGGCTAGCGGGAGATACGCAGTATTTT. The encoded protein is CASSEWLAGDTQYF.

This clonotype was detected many times. The CDR3 coding sequence is TGTGCCACCAGTGATCCCCGACTAGCGGATCCCACAGATACGCAGTATTTT. The encoded protein is CATSDPRLADPTDTQYF. J is TRBJ2-3 and V is TRBV24-1, with 9 bases that match TRBD2. Germline CDR1 reads KGHDR; CDR2 reads SFDVKD. CDR3 length: 17 residues. V shed 3 bases, J shed 2 bases, and the junction held 8 bases outside the gene matches.

Remarks on this clonotype: A single base separates this from a much larger clone, so it may be a read error. The chain combines TRBV6-2 or TRBV6-3 with TRBJ2-1; the D is unclear. This CDR3 spans 14 amino acids. V lost 4 bases and J 0 bases, leaving 7 bases between the germline ends. Per germline, CDR1 MNHEY and CDR2 SVGEGT. The CDR3 region is CASSCDFSYNEQFF. The CDR3, as DNA: TGTGCCAGCAGTTGCGACTTCTCCTACAATGAGCAGTTCTTC.

This clonotype was seen at least ten times. This chain links TRBV2 with TRBJ2-2; 11 bases are a match to TRBD2. V was pared by 8 bases and J by 6 bases, with 5 bases of the junction left unmatched. The CDR3 length is 14 residues. The germline CDR1 and CDR2 sequences are SNHLY and FYNNEI. The CDR3 region has the DNA TGTGCCAGCCGAGGACTAGCGGGCGCCGGGGAGCTGTTTTTT. Its translation is CASRGLAGAGELFF.

This clonotype occurred a few times. This chain joins TRBV6-1 and TRBJ2-5; tentatively, D is TRBD1 (5 bases). The CDR3 extends over 15 amino acids. Between the trimmed V and J ends, which lost 5 bases and 0 bases, there was a span of 13 bases. CDR1 and CDR2 (germline): MNHNS, SASEGT. CDR3 in amino acids: CASSLTGTYQETQYF. The DNA for the CDR3 is TGTGCCAGCAGTCTTACAGGCACGTACCAAGAGACCCAGTACTTC.

Many counts were recorded for this clonotype. J is TRBJ2-3 and V is TRBV18; D unresolved. Germline CDR1 KGHSH, CDR2 LQKENI. V was trimmed by 3 bases and J by 4 bases, leaving 8 bases between them. CDR3 length equals 13 residues. CDR3 nucleotide sequence: TGTGCCAGCTCACCCCCCGGGCCAGATACGCAGTATTTT. Translation: CASSPPGPDTQYF.

This clonotype was counted many times. The genes are TRBV12-3 or TRBV12-4 and TRBJ1-2, with D maybe TRBD1 (6 bases). V dropped 6 bases and J dropped 2 bases, with 13 bases sitting between them. The CDR3 consists of 14 residues. CDR3 coding DNA: TGTGCCAGCAGCTTACCGGGACACAACTATGGCTACACCTTC. This codes for CASSLPGHNYGYTF.

This sequence joins TRBV6-1 and TRBJ1-2; 10 bases agree with TRBD1. CDR1 and CDR2 from the germline V gene are MNHNS and SASEGT. The CDR3 has 14 amino acids. V trimming: 4 bases; J trimming: 5 bases; junction bases outside the gene matches: 4. CDR3 protein: CASSVRTGGYGYTF. The CDR3 region has the DNA TGTGCCAGCAGTGTAAGGACAGGGGGGTATGGCTACACCTTC.

The chain uses TRBV4-2 and TRBJ1-5; D ambiguous. CDR1 and CDR2 from the germline V gene are LGHNA and YNFKEQ. V lost 1 base and J 1 base, leaving 8 bases between the germline ends. CDR3 size: 15 residues. The CDR3 loop is CASSQGRESNQPQHF. CDR3 DNA sequence: TGTGCCAGCAGCCAAGGGCGGGAGAGCAATCAGCCCCAGCATTTT.

In its sample, this clonotype was seen many times. The chain employs TRBV2 and TRBJ1-3; D might be TRBD1 (6 bases). The V and J ends lost 5 bases and 4 bases respectively, with 15 bases between them. CDR1 is SNHLY, CDR2 FYNNEI, per germline. The CDR3 extends over 15 amino acids. This CDR3 reads CASSNLATGGNTIYF. In nucleotides, the CDR3 is TGTGCCAGCAGTAACCTAGCGACAGGAGGAAACACCATATATTTT.

Many counts were recorded for this clonotype. This chain connects TRBV4-1 to TRBJ2-7; 11 nucleotides align to TRBD2. Germline-derived CDR1 and CDR2 are MGHRA and YSYEKL. V was clipped by 3 bases and J by 3 bases; unmatched bases: 7. CDR3 length equals 16 residues. The CDR3 nucleotides read TGCGCCAGCAGCCAGTTTGCCGGGACTAGCGGCTACGAGCAGTACTTC. Translated: CASSQFAGTSGYEQYF.

This clonotype showed up many times. The rearrangement joins TRBV3-1 to TRBJ1-1, with no clear D. The CDR3 consists of 15 residues. Germline V CDR1 and CDR2: LGHDT, YNNKEL (reference sequence). Trimming took off 4 bases at V and 0 bases at J, with 12 bases between the two ends. CDR3 loop: CASSPLGAVNTEAFF. Here the CDR3 DNA reads TGTGCCAGCAGCCCTCTGGGAGCAGTGAACACTGAAGCTTTCTTT.

This clonotype was counted at least ten times. This chain connects TRBV28 to TRBJ2-3; D is unclear. V lost 4 bases and J 3 bases, leaving 11 bases between the germline ends. Germline CDR1 reads MDHEN; CDR2 reads SYDVKM. The CDR3 totals 14 residues. The CDR3 coding sequence is TGTGCCAGCAGTTCTAAGCGTACGACAGATACGCAGTATTTT. This encodes CASSSKRTTDTQYF.

The chain recombines TRBV20-1 with TRBJ2-1, with D perhaps matching TRBD1 (6 bases). Between the trimmed V and J ends, which lost 0 bases and 14 bases, there was a span of 17 bases. This CDR3 has 13 residues. Germline CDR1 reads DFQATT; CDR2 reads SNEGSKA (reference sequence). The CDR3 here is CSAREEGTGNEFF. The CDR3 region has the DNA TGCAGTGCTAGAGAAGAGGGTACAGGGAATGAGTTCTTC.

The chain combines TRBV12-3 or TRBV12-4 with TRBJ2-3; TRBD1 matches at 10 bases. V shed 7 bases and J 5 bases; nucleotides not matched to a gene: 6. The CDR3 is 14 residues long. DNA of the CDR3: TGTGCCAGCAAACCGGGACAGGGGATAGATACGCAGTATTTT. Translation gives CASKPGQGIDTQYF.

There are many counts of this clonotype. CDR3 nucleotide sequence: TGTGCCAGCAGCTCGGGGGCAGGCCAGCCCCAGCATTTT. Translated, it gives CASSSGAGQPQHF. The chain uses TRBV11-2 and TRBJ1-5; possibly TRBD1 for D (6 bases). The V and J ends lost 4 bases and 7 bases respectively, with 11 bases between them. CDR1 and CDR2 (germline): SGHAT, FQNNGV. The CDR3 runs 13 residues.

Of note for this clonotype: This clone may be a read error of a much larger clone one base away. The chain joins TRBV2 to TRBJ2-3; D is undetermined. The germline V gene encodes CDR1 SNHLY and CDR2 FYNNEI. V was trimmed by 2 bases and J by 1 base, leaving 13 bases between them. The CDR3 totals 16 residues. The CDR3 DNA reads as TGTGCCAGCAGTGAACGCCAGGCCCTTGGCACAGATACGCAGTATTTT. Residues: CASSERQALGTDTQYF.

This clonotype was found a few times. V is TRBV6-1 and J is TRBJ2-2; 9 bases map to TRBD1. Germline lookup yields CDR1 MNHNS and CDR2 SASEGT. This CDR3 contains 19 residues. Losses at the gene ends were 4 bases for V and 4 bases for J; bases not matched to a gene: 16. The CDR3, as DNA: TGTGCCAGCAGTGGAACACTAGGGACAGGGCGGTTTGGCACCGGGGAGCTGTTTTTT. This encodes CASSGTLGTGRFGTGELFF.

This clonotype was observed a few times. The chain combines TRBV6-1 with TRBJ2-7; a possible D gene is TRBD1 (6 bases). V lost 5 bases and J lost 3, with 11 bases in between. The CDR3 is 13 amino acids. The V gene's germline CDR1 is MNHNS and CDR2 SASEGT. The CDR3 bases are TGTGCCAGCAGTAAACGGGACAACTACGAGCAGTACTTC. Amino acids: CASSKRDNYEQYF.

This clonotype was observed a few times. A read error may explain this, as a much larger clone is one base away. CDR3 nucleotide sequence: TGTGCCAGCGGTCCCTATGTGGGAGGGCCAAGAAATGAGCAGTTCTTC. Its translation: CASGPYVGGPRNEQFF. The chain uses TRBV27 and TRBJ2-1, with 7 bases lining up with TRBD2. CDR1 is MNHEY, CDR2 SMNVEV, per germline (reference sequence). The V segment lost 8 bases and the J segment 7 bases; nucleotides outside the gene matches: 17. The CDR3 loop spans 16 amino acids.

This clonotype has ten or more counts. The V gene is TRBV29-1, the J gene TRBJ2-1; D possibly uses TRBD1 or TRBD2 (5 bases each). The V end was cut by 1 base, the J end by 5 bases, with 9 bases between. This CDR3 has 13 amino acids. Germline V gene lookup returns CDR1 SQVTM and CDR2 ANQGSEA. The CDR3 reads CSVEGGSDNEQFF. The CDR3 DNA reads TGCAGCGTTGAAGGGGGGAGTGACAATGAGCAGTTCTTC.

There are many counts of this clonotype. The chain carries TRBV27 and TRBJ1-5; D is ambiguous. Looked up from germline, CDR1 is MNHEY and CDR2 is SMNVEV (reference sequence). The CDR3 is 15 residues long. Trimming cost V 3 bases and J 6 bases, with 15 bases left between them. CDR3 region: CASSFLGGLSQPQHF. CDR3 nucleotide sequence: TGTGCCAGCAGTTTTCTTGGTGGGTTAAGTCAGCCCCAGCATTTT.

The chain employs TRBV7-9 and TRBJ2-1; D gene ambiguous. CDR1 and CDR2 from the germline V gene are SEHNR and FQNEAQ (reference sequence). There are 15 residues in the CDR3. V dropped 0 bases and J dropped 8 bases, with 14 bases sitting between them. CDR3 in DNA: TGTGCCAGCAGCTTAGCCTCCCAAACGCGGCATGAGCAGTTCTTC. This codes for CASSLASQTRHEQFF.

This clonotype has ten or more counts. This chain uses TRBV2 with TRBJ1-5; TRBD1 matches at 8 bases. The CDR3 contains 15 residues. V shed 6 bases, J shed 4 bases, and the junction held 8 bases outside the gene matches. Germline V CDR1 and CDR2: SNHLY, FYNNEI. CDR3 region: CASSDDRGGNQPQHF. In DNA form, the CDR3 reads TGTGCCAGCAGCGATGACAGGGGTGGTAATCAGCCCCAGCATTTT.